The 18 T cell receptor beta chains listed next were all sequenced from one sample in a study of OX40 agonist ivuxolimab in advanced cancers. Sequencing used immunoSEQ multiplex PCR; TCRdb keeps in-frame clones, though not all of them. The data contain 50,000 to 60,000 clones, 82% of them singletons. The sample consisted of CD4+ or CD8+ T cells sorted from blood, taken in a trial of the OX40 agonist ivuxolimab. These receptors originate from an adult with an advanced solid tumor such as melanoma, head and neck, liver or kidney cancer.

The chain has TRBV4-3 and TRBJ2-2; D is possibly TRBD1 or TRBD2 (6 bases each). CDR3 size: 18 residues. Germline V CDR1 and CDR2: LGHNA, YSLEER. The V gene lost 0 bases and the J gene lost 6 bases, with 20 bases spanning the gap. The CDR3 coding sequence is TGCGCCAGCAGCCAAGATCTGCCGGAGGGGGAAAGGGCCGGGGAGCTGTTTTTT. Protein: CASSQDLPEGERAGELFF.

V and J are TRBV4-1 and TRBJ2-1; 7 bases match TRBD2. The junction had 9 bases not matched to a gene; V was cut back by 0 bases and J by 7 bases. The CDR3 consists of 16 residues. The germline V gene encodes CDR1 MGHRA and CDR2 YSYEKL. CDR3 protein: CASSQDRSGEGNEQFF. CDR3 sequence (DNA): TGCGCCAGCAGCCAAGATCGCTCGGGGGAGGGTAATGAGCAGTTCTTC.

This rearrangement joins TRBV5-4 to TRBJ2-7; 7 nucleotides align to TRBD1. The germline V gene encodes CDR1 SGHNT and CDR2 YYREEE (reference sequence). There are 11 residues in the CDR3. V shed 9 bases, J shed 5 bases, and the junction held 5 bases outside the gene matches. CDR3 protein: CAIQDRDEQYF. CDR3 bases: TGTGCCATCCAAGACAGGGACGAGCAGTACTTC.

V and J are TRBV19 and TRBJ2-3; TRBD1 or TRBD2 may be the D gene (5 bases each). Germline CDR1 reads LNHDA; CDR2 reads SQIVND (reference sequence). V gave up 8 bases and J gave up 2 bases, with 14 bases separating them. This CDR3 comprises 14 residues. CDR3 sequence: CASGKRDLTDTQYF. In DNA form, the CDR3 reads TGTGCCAGTGGGAAACGGGACCTCACAGATACGCAGTATTTT. Full variable domain (rest looked up from reference TRBV19 and TRBJ2-3): DGGITQSPKYLFRKEGQNVTLSCEQNLNHDAMYWYRQDPGQGLRLIYYSQIVNDFQKGDIAEGYSVSREKKESFPLTVTSAQKNPTAFYLCASGKRDLTDTQYFGPGTRLTVL.

The count of this clone is one. This sequence joins TRBV5-1 and TRBJ1-6; 7 bases fit TRBD1. CDR3 length equals 14 residues. CDR1 is SGHRS and CDR2 is YFSETQ in the germline V gene. After removal of 4 bases from V and 8 bases from J, the junction contained 6 bases not matched to a gene. The CDR3 DNA sequence: TGCGCCAGCAGCCTAGGACAGGCCGATTCACCCCTCCACTTT. This translates into CASSLGQADSPLHF.

V is TRBV9 and J is TRBJ1-3, with D perhaps TRBD1 (5 bases). Looked up from germline, CDR1 is SGDLS and CDR2 is YYNGEE. The CDR3 sequence is 15 residues long. The V and J ends lost 4 bases and 2 bases respectively, with 13 bases between them. DNA of the CDR3: TGTGCCAGCAGCCAGGCGGGGCTCCCTGGAAACACCATATATTTT. Protein product: CASSQAGLPGNTIYF.

This chain joins TRBV4-2 and TRBJ1-1; D uncertain. V was shortened by 0 bases and J by 0 bases, with 11 bases between the two germline ends. Germline CDR1 is LGHNA and CDR2 is YNFKEQ. The CDR3 extends over 16 amino acids. CDR3 bases: TGTGCCAGCAGCCAAGAGGCACGGCAGCTGAACACTGAAGCTTTCTTT. Translated: CASSQEARQLNTEAFF.

This chain joins TRBV6-1 and TRBJ2-7, with TRBD1 matching over 7 bases. The CDR3 loop spans 14 amino acids. Trimming at V came to 5 bases and at J to 4 bases, leaving 8 bases not matched to a gene. CDR1 and CDR2 (germline): MNHNS, SASEGT. The CDR3 DNA reads TGTGCCAGCAGTCGACAGGGTGGGCTATACGAGCAGTACTTC. As protein: CASSRQGGLYEQYF.

V usage is TRBV2 and J usage is TRBJ2-6, with D perhaps TRBD1 (5 bases). Germline CDR1 is SNHLY and CDR2 is FYNNEI. CDR3 length equals 16 residues. V shed 0 bases and J shed 4 bases, with 10 bases lying between them. The CDR3 nucleotides are TGTGCCAGCAGTGAAGCGCCGACAGCCGGGGCCAACGTCCTGACTTTC. The encoded protein is CASSEAPTAGANVLTF. Full variable domain (remainder filled in from reference TRBV2 and TRBJ2-6): EPEVTQTPSHQVTQMGQEVILRCVPISNHLYFYWYRQILGQKVEFLVSFYNNEISEKSEIFDDQFSVERPDGSNFTLKIRSTKLEDSAMYFCASSEAPTAGANVLTFGAGSRLTVL.

The chain is built from TRBV7-2 and TRBJ1-5; D unclear. Germline values: CDR1 SGHTA, CDR2 FQGNSA. The CDR3 is 16 residues long. V lost 5 bases and J 0 bases, leaving 14 bases between the germline ends. In nucleotides, the CDR3 is TGTGCCAGCAGCCCCCGCCGCGGGGATAGCAATCAGCCCCAGCATTTT. Translated: CASSPRRGDSNQPQHF. Filled out from reference TRBV7-2 and TRBJ1-5, the complete variable domain reads GAGVSQSPSNKVTEKGKDVELRCDPISGHTALYWYRQSLGQGLEFLIYFQGNSAPDKSGLPSDRFSAERTGGSVSTLTIQRTQQEDSAVYLCASSPRRGDSNQPQHFGDGTRLSIL.

Regarding this clone: One end of the junction does not line up with germline, which may come from a read error. The chain is built from TRBV14 and TRBJ2-1, with 9 nucleotides matching TRBD1. CDR3 length: 12 amino acids. Germline V CDR1 and CDR2: SGHDN, FVKESK. The CDR3 spells CASSEWTGEGVF. The CDR3 DNA reads as TGTGCCAGCAGCGAGTGGACAGGGGAGGGGGTCTTC. The entire variable domain, with the rest obtained from reference TRBV14 and TRBJ2-1, is as follows: EAGVTQFPSHSVIEKGQTVTLRCDPISGHDNLYWYRRVMGKEIKFLLHFVKESKQDESGMPNNRFLAERTGGTYSTLKVQPAELEDSGVYFCASSEWTGEGVFGPGTRLTVL.

The chain employs TRBV14 and TRBJ2-3; 9 nucleotides align to TRBD1. This CDR3 comprises 17 residues. Germline V gene lookup returns CDR1 SGHDN and CDR2 FVKESK. Trimming removed 3 bases from V and 2 bases from J; junction bases left unmatched: 9. This CDR3 is CASSHRTGAINTDTQYF. The CDR3 DNA is TGTGCCAGCAGCCACCGGACAGGGGCGATTAACACAGATACGCAGTATTTT.

This clone was counted at least ten times. The chain joins TRBV5-1 to TRBJ1-6; D gene uncertain. V lost 0 bases, J lost 7 bases, and 8 bases lay in between. The CDR3 spans 14 residues. Per germline, CDR1 SGHRS and CDR2 YFSETQ. The CDR3 loop reads CASSLVAENSPLHF. The DNA of the CDR3 is TGCGCCAGCAGCTTGGTCGCGGAGAATTCACCCCTCCACTTT.

This clone appeared once. The CDR3 DNA follows: TGCGCCAGCAGCTTGGGGCTAGCGGTCGATGAGCAGTTCTTC. Its protein is CASSLGLAVDEQFF. The gene calls are TRBV5-1 and TRBJ2-1, with 7 positions matching TRBD2. Germline values: CDR1 SGHRS, CDR2 YFSETQ. The CDR3 is made up of 14 amino acids. V lost 0 bases and J lost 8; bases outside the gene matches: 5.

The J gene is TRBJ2-5, the V gene TRBV7-3, with D perhaps matching TRBD1 or TRBD2 (5 bases each). The CDR3 consists of 15 residues. Germline V gene sequence: CDR1 SGHTA, CDR2 FQGTGA. V was cut by 4 bases and J by 1 base, with 13 bases left in between. Written as DNA, the CDR3 is TGTGCCAGCAGCTGGGGGTGGTACCCCCAAGAGACCCAGTACTTC. It encodes CASSWGWYPQETQYF.

V is TRBV11-3 and J is TRBJ1-5; D unclear. The V end was cut by 0 bases, the J end by 7 bases, with 7 bases between. This CDR3 contains 13 residues. The germline V gene has CDR1 SGHNT and CDR2 YENEEA. The CDR3 reads CASSLEAHQPQHF. The CDR3 nucleotides read TGTGCCAGCAGCTTAGAGGCCCACCAGCCCCAGCATTTT.

The gene calls are TRBV20-1 and TRBJ1-4, with D uncertain. The CDR3 extends over 10 amino acids. V was cut by 4 bases and J by 10 bases, with 7 bases left in between. The germline V gene encodes CDR1 DFQATT and CDR2 SNEGSKA (reference sequence). The CDR3 protein is CSAMSGKLFF. CDR3 DNA: TGCAGTGCTATGTCTGGAAAACTGTTTTTT.

Concerning this clone itself: The junction and the germline gene differ at one end; a read error may be behind it. The chain couples TRBV6-5 to TRBJ1-1; tentatively, D is TRBD1 (5 bases). CDR1 and CDR2 from the germline V gene are MNHEY and SVGAGI. The length of the CDR3 is 10 residues. DNA for the CDR3: TGTGCCAGCAGTAGACATTGGGGCTTTTTT. Translating it yields CASSRHWGFF.